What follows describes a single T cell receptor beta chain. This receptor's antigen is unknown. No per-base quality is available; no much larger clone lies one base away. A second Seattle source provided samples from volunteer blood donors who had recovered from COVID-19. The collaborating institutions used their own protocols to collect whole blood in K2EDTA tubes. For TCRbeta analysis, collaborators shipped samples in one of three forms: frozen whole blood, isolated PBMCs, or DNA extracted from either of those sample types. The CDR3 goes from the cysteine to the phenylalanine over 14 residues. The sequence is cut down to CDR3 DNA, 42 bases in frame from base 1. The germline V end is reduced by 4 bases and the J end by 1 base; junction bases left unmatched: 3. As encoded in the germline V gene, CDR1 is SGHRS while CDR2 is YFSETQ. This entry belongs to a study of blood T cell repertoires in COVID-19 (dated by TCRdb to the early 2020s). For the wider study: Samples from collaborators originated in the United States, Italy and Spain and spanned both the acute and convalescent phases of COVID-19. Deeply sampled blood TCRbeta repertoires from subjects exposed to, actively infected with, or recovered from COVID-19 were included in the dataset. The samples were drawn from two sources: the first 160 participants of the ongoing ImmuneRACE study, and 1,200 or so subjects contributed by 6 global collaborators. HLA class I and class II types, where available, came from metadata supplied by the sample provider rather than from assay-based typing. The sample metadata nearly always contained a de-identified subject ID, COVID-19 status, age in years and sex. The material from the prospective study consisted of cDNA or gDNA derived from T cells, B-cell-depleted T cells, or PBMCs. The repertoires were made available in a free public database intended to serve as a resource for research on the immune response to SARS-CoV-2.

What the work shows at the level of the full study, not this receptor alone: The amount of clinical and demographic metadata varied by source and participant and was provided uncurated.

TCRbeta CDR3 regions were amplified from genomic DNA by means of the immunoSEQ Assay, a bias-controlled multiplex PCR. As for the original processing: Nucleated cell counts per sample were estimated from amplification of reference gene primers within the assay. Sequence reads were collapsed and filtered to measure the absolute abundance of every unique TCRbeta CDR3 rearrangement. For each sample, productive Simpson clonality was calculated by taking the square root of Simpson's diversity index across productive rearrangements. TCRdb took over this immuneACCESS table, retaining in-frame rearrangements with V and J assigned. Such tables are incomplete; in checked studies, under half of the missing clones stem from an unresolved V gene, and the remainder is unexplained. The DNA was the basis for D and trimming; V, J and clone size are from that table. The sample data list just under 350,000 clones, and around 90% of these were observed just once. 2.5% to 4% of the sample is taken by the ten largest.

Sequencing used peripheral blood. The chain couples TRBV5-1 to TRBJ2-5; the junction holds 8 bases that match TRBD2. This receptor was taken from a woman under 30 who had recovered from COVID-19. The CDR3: CASSPAGAQETQYF. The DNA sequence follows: TGCGCCAGCAGCCCAGCGGGAGCCCAAGAGACCCAGTACTTC.